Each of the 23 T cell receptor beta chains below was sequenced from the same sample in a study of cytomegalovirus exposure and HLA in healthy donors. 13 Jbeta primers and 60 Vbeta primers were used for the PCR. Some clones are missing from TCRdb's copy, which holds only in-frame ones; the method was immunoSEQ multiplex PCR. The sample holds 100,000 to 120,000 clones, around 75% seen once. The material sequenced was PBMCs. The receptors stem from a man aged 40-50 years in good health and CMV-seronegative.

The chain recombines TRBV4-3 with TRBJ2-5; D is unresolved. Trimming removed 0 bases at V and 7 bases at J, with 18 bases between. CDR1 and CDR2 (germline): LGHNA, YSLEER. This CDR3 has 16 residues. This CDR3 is CASSQDAARIGWTQYF. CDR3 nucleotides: TGCGCCAGCAGCCAAGATGCCGCCCGGATCGGGTGGACCCAGTACTTC.

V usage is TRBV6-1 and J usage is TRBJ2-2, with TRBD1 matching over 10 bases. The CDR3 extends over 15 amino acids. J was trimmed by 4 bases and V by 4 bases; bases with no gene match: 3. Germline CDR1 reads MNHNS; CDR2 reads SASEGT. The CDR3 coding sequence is TGTGCCAGCAGTGGGGACAGGGGTACCACCGGGGAGCTGTTTTTT. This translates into CASSGDRGTTGELFF.

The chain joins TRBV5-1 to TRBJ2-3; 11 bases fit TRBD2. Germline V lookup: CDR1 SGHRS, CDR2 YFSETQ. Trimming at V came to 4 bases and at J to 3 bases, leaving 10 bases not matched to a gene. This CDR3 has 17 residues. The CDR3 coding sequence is TGCGCCAGCAGCCCTGCGGTCCTAGCGGGGGGTACAGATACGCAGTATTTT. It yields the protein CASSPAVLAGGTDTQYF.

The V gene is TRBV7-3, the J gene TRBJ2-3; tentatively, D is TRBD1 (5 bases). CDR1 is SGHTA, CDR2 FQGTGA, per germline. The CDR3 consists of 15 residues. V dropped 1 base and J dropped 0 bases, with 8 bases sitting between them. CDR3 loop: CASSLMTASTDTQYF. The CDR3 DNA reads TGTGCCAGCAGCTTAATGACAGCGAGCACAGATACGCAGTATTTT.

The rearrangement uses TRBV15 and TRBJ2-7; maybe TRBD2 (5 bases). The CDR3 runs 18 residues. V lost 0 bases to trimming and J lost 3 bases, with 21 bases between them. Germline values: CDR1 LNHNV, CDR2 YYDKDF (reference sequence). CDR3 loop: CATSRDLGSATTHYEQYF. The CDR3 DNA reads TGTGCCACCAGCAGAGATCTCGGTAGCGCCACTACCCACTACGAGCAGTACTTC.

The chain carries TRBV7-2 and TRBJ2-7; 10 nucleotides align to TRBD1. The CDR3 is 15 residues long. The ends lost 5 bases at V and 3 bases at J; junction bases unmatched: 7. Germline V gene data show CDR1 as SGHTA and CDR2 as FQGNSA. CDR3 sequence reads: CASSGRQGANYEQYF. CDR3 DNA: TGTGCCAGCAGCGGGCGACAGGGGGCGAACTACGAGCAGTACTTC.

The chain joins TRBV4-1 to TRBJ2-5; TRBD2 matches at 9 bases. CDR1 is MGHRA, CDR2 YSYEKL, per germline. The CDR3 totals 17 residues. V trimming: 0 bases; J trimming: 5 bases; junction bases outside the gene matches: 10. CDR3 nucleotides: TGCGCCAGCAGCCAAGACGTAGCGGGGGCGCTCCGGGAGACCCAGTACTTC. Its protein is CASSQDVAGALRETQYF.

CDR3 nucleotides: TGTGCCACCAAGGGGGACAGGGGGTCGGGCGAGCAGTACTTC. Encoded protein: CATKGDRGSGEQYF. The genes are TRBV19 and TRBJ2-7, with TRBD1 matching over 11 bases. V was clipped by 10 bases and J by 6 bases; unmatched bases: 11. Per germline, CDR1 LNHDA and CDR2 SQIVND (reference sequence). The CDR3 runs 14 residues.

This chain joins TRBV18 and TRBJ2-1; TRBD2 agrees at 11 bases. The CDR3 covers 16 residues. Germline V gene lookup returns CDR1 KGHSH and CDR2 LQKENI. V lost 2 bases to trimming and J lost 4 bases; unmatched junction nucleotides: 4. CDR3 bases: TGTGCCAGCTCACCAACACTAGCGGGGGCTTACAATGAGCAGTTCTTC. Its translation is CASSPTLAGAYNEQFF.

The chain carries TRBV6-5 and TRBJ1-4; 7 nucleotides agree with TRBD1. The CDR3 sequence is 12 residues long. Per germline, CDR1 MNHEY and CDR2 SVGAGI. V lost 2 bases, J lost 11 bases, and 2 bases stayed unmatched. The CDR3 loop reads CASSYDRDKLFF. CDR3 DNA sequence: TGTGCCAGCAGTTACGACAGGGATAAACTGTTTTTT.

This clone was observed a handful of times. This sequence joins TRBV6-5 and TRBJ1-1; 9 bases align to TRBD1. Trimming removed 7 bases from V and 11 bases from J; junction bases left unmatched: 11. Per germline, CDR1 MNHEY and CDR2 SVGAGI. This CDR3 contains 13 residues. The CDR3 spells CASIKLSGQGAFF. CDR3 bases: TGTGCCAGCATCAAACTATCGGGACAGGGTGCTTTCTTT.

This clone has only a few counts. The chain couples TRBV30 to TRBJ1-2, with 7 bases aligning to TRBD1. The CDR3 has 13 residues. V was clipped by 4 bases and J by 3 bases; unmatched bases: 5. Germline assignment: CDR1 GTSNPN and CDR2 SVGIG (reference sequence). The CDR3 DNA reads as TGTGCCTGGACCTCCACAGGGGACTATGGCTACACCTTC. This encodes CAWTSTGDYGYTF.

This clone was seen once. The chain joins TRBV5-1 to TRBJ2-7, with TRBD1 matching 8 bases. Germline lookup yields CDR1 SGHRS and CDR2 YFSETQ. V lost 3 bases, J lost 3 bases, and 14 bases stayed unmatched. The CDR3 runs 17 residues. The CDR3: CASSSFSFGQGYYEQYF. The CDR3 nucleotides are TGCGCCAGCAGCTCCTTCTCATTCGGACAGGGATACTACGAGCAGTACTTC.

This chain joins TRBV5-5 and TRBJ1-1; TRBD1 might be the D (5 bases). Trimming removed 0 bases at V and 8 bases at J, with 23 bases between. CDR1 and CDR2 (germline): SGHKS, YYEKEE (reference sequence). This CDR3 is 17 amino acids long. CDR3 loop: CASSLEGLAAERREAFF. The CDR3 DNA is TGTGCCAGCAGCTTGGAGGGGTTAGCTGCGGAAAGAAGGGAAGCTTTCTTT.

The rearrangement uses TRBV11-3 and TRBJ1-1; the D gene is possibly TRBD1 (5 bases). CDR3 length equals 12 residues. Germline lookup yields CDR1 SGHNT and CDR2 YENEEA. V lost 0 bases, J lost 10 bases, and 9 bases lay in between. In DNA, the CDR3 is TGTGCCAGCAGCTTAGAGTCAGGGCCAGCTTTCTTT. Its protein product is CASSLESGPAFF.

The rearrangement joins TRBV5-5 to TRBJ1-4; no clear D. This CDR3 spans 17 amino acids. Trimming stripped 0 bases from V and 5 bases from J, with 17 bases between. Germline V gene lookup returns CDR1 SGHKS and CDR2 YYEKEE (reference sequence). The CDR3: CASSLDFYQLRNEKLFF. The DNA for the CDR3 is TGTGCCAGCAGCTTGGACTTCTACCAACTGAGGAATGAAAAACTGTTTTTT. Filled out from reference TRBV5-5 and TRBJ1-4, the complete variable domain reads DAGVTQSPTHLIKTRGQQVTLRCSPISGHKSVSWYQQVLGQGPQFIFQYYEKEERGRGNFPDRFSARQFPNYSSELNVNALLLGDSALYLCASSLDFYQLRNEKLFFGSGTQLSVL.

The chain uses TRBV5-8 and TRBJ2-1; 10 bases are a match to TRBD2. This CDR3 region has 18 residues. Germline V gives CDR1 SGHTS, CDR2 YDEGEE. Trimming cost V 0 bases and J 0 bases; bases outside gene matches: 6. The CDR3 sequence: CASSLVTSGSSSYNEQFF. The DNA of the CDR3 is TGTGCCAGCAGCTTGGTGACTAGCGGGTCCTCCTCCTACAATGAGCAGTTCTTC.

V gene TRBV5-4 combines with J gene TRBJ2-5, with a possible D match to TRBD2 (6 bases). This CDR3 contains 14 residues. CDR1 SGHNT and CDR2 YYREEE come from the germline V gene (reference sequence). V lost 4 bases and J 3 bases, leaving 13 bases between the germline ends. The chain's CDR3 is CASSQAGREETQYF. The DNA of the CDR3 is TGTGCCAGCAGCCAAGCGGGTCGCGAAGAGACCCAGTACTTC.

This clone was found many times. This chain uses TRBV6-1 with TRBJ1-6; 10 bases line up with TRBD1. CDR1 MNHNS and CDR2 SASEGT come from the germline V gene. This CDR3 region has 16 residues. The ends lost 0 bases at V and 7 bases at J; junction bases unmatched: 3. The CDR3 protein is CASSEAGGQGNSPLHF. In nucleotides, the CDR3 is TGTGCCAGCAGTGAAGCGGGGGGACAGGGGAATTCACCCCTCCACTTT.

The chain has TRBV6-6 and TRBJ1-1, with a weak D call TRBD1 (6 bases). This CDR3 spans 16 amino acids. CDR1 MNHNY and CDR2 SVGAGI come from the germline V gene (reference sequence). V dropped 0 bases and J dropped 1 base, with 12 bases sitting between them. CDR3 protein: CASSYSPGHENTEAFF. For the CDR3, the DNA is TGTGCCAGCAGTTACTCCCCGGGACACGAGAACACTGAAGCTTTCTTT.

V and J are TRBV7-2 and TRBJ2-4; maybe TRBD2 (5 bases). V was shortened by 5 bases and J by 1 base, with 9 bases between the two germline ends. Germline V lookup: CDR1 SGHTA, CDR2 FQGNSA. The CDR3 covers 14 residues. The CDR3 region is CASSLPGAKNIQYF. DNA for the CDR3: TGTGCCAGCAGCCTGCCGGGGGCCAAAAACATTCAGTACTTC.

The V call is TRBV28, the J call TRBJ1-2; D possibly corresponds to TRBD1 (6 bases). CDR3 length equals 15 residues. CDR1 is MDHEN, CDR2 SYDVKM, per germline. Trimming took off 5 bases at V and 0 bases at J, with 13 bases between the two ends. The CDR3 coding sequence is TGTGCCAGCAGTCATTGGGACACCTCTAACTATGGCTACACCTTC. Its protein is CASSHWDTSNYGYTF.

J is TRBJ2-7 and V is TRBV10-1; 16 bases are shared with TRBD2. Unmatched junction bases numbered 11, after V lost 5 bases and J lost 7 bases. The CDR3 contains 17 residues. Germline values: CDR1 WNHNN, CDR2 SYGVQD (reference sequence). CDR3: CASSPLGLAGGQREQYF. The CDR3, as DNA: TGCGCCAGCAGTCCACTGGGACTAGCGGGAGGGCAACGGGAGCAGTACTTC.